This is a list of T cell receptor beta chains from one sample in a study of cytomegalovirus exposure and HLA in healthy donors. The table came from immunoSEQ multiplex PCR; TCRdb's copy has only in-frame clones and leaves some out. The data show approximately 150,000 clones, around three quarters seen once. Sequenced input: PBMCs. The origin of the receptors is a woman aged 25 to 45 in good health and CMV-seronegative. Both conserved end residues are part of each CDR3. D genes are given only for firm matches. Size is omitted from some rows. Given values are once, few, many or a class for expanded clones.

>.|TRBJ1-2|TRBV15|TRBD1
TGTGCCACCAGCAGAGATCCACAGGGGACTGGCTACACCTTC
CATSRDPQGTGYTF
>.|TRBJ2-2|TRBV7-2|.
TGTGCCAGCAGCTTAGGACTGAGCACCGGGGAGCTGTTTTTT
CASSLGLSTGELFF
>.|TRBJ1-5|TRBV19|TRBD1
TGTGCCAGTAGTCCCGGACAGGGACCAAATAGCAATCAGCCCCAGCATTTT
CASSPGQGPNSNQPQHF
>.|TRBJ1-3|TRBV9|.
TGTGCCAGCAGCGGAAACAGGAACACCATATATTTT
CASSGNRNTIYF
>.|TRBJ2-7|TRBV2|.
TGTGCCAGCACAGTCCTGGAGGGTTCCCACGAGCAGTACTTC
CASTVLEGSHEQYF
>.|TRBJ1-1|TRBV2|TRBD1
TGTGCCAGCAGCCGGGACAGCTACACTGAAGCTTTCTTT
CASSRDSYTEAFF
>.|TRBJ2-7|TRBV30|.
TGTGCCTGGTCTGGCGGCTCCTACGAGCAGTACTTC
CAWSGGSYEQYF
>.|TRBJ2-1|TRBV29-1|TRBD1
TGCAGCGTTGCACAGGGGATTGAGCAGTTCTTC
CSVAQGIEQFF
>.|TRBJ1-2|TRBV27|TRBD1
TGTGCCAGCAGTCCAACTCCCTACAGGGGAAGTGGCTACACCTTC
CASSPTPYRGSGYTF
>.|TRBJ1-1|TRBV7-9|.
TGTGCCAGCAGCTTCGCGAGAGGGTCCACTGAAGCTTTCTTT
CASSFARGSTEAFF
>.|TRBJ2-7|TRBV19|TRBD1
TGTGCCAGTAGTTCTAGGACAGGGAATTACGAGCAGTACTTC
CASSSRTGNYEQYF
>.|TRBJ1-1|TRBV5-3|.
TGTGCCAGAAGCTTGGATCGGCGGGGGAGCACTGAAGCTTTCTTT
CARSLDRRGSTEAFF
>.|TRBJ1-4|TRBV19|TRBD1
TGTGCCAGTAGCGGGACAGCCATCAATGAAAAACTGTTTTTT
CASSGTAINEKLFF
>.|TRBJ1-2|TRBV6-5|TRBD1
TGTGCCAGCAGTTACCGGGGCAGGGGGGAGTATGGCTACACCTTC
CASSYRGRGEYGYTF
>once|TRBJ2-5|TRBV9|.
TGTGCCAGCAGCGTAGCCAGGACATTTCAAGAGACCCAGTACTTC
CASSVARTFQETQYF
>.|TRBJ2-6|TRBV5-5|.
TGTGCCAGCAGCTTTTTAGGTGAGGTCTCTGGGGCCAACGTCCTGACTTTC
CASSFLGEVSGANVLTF
>few|TRBJ2-1|TRBV14|TRBD2
TGTGCCAGCAGCCAAGGGGTGCGCGGGAGGCCATACAATGAGCAGTTCTTC
CASSQGVRGRPYNEQFF
>.|TRBJ2-1|TRBV10-3|TRBD2
TGTGCCACGGCGGGACTATCGGATGAGCAGTTCTTC
CATAGLSDEQFF
>few|TRBJ2-3|TRBV28|TRBD1
TGTGCCAGCACCCCCCCGGGACAGGGTTCAGATACGCAGTATTTT
CASTPPGQGSDTQYF
>.|TRBJ2-1|TRBV25-1|TRBD2
TGTGCCAGCAGGGGCACGACTAGCAGCTCCTACAATGAGCAGTTCTTC
CASRGTTSSSYNEQFF
>.|TRBJ2-7|TRBV7-9|.
TGTGCCAGCAGACAACCCCCGGGGCGGGAAGAATCCTACGAGCAGTACTTC
CASRQPPGREESYEQYF
>.|TRBJ1-2|TRBV4-1|.
TGCGCCAGCAGCCAAGCAACAGGGACGGGCTACACCTTC
CASSQATGTGYTF
>.|TRBJ1-4|TRBV5-1|TRBD1
TGCGCCAGCAGCTTGTCCGGACAGGGAAGGGAGGAAAAACTGTTTTTT
CASSLSGQGREEKLFF